A single sample gave rise to the 32 T cell receptor beta chains below, sequenced in a study of blood T cell repertoires in COVID-19. The repertoire was sequenced with immunoSEQ multiplex PCR; TCRdb's copy has only in-frame clones and lacks some. In the table there are some 110,000 clones, 80% to 85% of which are singletons. Sequencing was carried out using peripheral blood. These TCRs come from a woman in her seventies with acute or convalescent COVID-19.

On this clone itself: Other DNA sequences in the sample encode the same CDR3. This chain uses TRBV24-1 with TRBJ2-3; no firm D call. CDR1 KGHDR and CDR2 SFDVKD come from the germline V gene. This CDR3 has 13 amino acids. V was pared by 3 bases and J by 2 bases, with 5 bases between. CDR3: CATSDLFTDTQYF. The CDR3 region has the DNA TGTGCCACCAGTGATCTCTTCACAGATACGCAGTATTTT.

The chain combines TRBV12-3 or TRBV12-4 with TRBJ1-6; D remains unclear. This CDR3 is built from 13 residues. V dropped 8 bases and J dropped 9 bases, with 14 bases sitting between them. CDR3 sequence reads: CASLAAGSSPLHF. Written as DNA, the CDR3 is TGTGCCAGCTTAGCCGCGGGAAGTTCACCCCTCCACTTT.

The chain uses TRBV19 and TRBJ1-1; TRBD1 matches at 9 bases. Germline values: CDR1 LNHDA, CDR2 SQIVND (reference sequence). This CDR3 region has 16 residues. Trimming took 8 bases from V and 3 from J; bases not matched to a gene: 13. For the CDR3, the DNA is TGTGCCAGTGGGTATACCGGGACAGGGCGCTACACTGAAGCTTTCTTT. Its protein product is CASGYTGTGRYTEAFF.

This sequence joins TRBV5-1 and TRBJ2-2, with 13 nucleotides matching TRBD2. The CDR3 has 17 residues. CDR1 SGHRS and CDR2 YFSETQ come from the germline V gene. The junction had 1 base not matched to a gene; V was cut back by 1 base and J by 1 base. The CDR3 DNA reads as TGCGCCAGCAGCTTGAGACTAGCGGGAGGGAACACCGGGGAGCTGTTTTTT. Amino acid sequence: CASSLRLAGGNTGELFF.

The chain couples TRBV19 to TRBJ1-1; the match to TRBD1 covers 11 bases. The V gene's germline CDR1 is LNHDA and CDR2 SQIVND (reference sequence). CDR3 size: 14 residues. V shed 3 bases, J shed 5 bases, and the junction held 2 bases outside the gene matches. Here the CDR3 DNA reads TGTGCCAGTAGTATTGGGACAGGGGGGACTGAAGCTTTCTTT. Translated, it gives CASSIGTGGTEAFF.

The chain links TRBV11-2 to TRBJ2-1, with TRBD1 matching 9 bases. CDR1 is SGHAT and CDR2 is FQNNGV in the germline V gene. The CDR3 consists of 16 residues. The J segment lost 7 bases and the V segment lost 1 base, leaving 8 bases of the junction unmatched. CDR3 sequence: CASSLAGDRAVNEQFF. The CDR3 DNA sequence: TGTGCCAGCAGCTTAGCCGGGGACAGGGCTGTAAATGAGCAGTTCTTC.

The gene calls are TRBV5-1 and TRBJ1-1; tentatively, D is TRBD1 (5 bases). With 4 bases removed from V and 0 bases from J, the gap between germline ends came to 13 bases. This CDR3 has 15 residues. CDR1 and CDR2 from the germline V gene are SGHRS and YFSETQ. The DNA for the CDR3 is TGCGCCAGCAGCCCGGGGGGGGTGCTGAACACTGAAGCTTTCTTT. Translating gives CASSPGGVLNTEAFF.

The chain couples TRBV28 to TRBJ2-2; no reliable D call. CDR3 length: 13 amino acids. Germline-derived CDR1 and CDR2 are MDHEN and SYDVKM. Between the trimmed V and J ends, which lost 4 bases and 0 bases, there was a span of 3 bases. The chain's CDR3 is CASSSSNTGELFF. In nucleotides, the CDR3 is TGTGCCAGCAGTTCCTCGAACACCGGGGAGCTGTTTTTT.

The rearrangement links TRBV29-1 to TRBJ1-2; D call uncertain. From germline, CDR1 is SQVTM and CDR2 ANQGSEA. V gave up 0 bases and J gave up 4 bases, with 3 bases separating them. The CDR3 totals 11 residues. DNA of the CDR3: TGCAGCGTTGAAGACGGCTATGGCTACACCTTC. Amino acid sequence: CSVEDGYGYTF.

This clone appeared a few times. The rearrangement joins TRBV18 to TRBJ1-1, with D perhaps matching TRBD1 (6 bases). Looked up from germline, CDR1 is KGHSH and CDR2 is LQKENI. There are 15 residues in the CDR3. V was cut by 5 bases and J by 4 bases, with 17 bases left in between. The CDR3 region is CASSVETGGGTEAFF. In nucleotides, the CDR3 is TGTGCCAGCTCAGTTGAGACAGGCGGAGGCACTGAAGCTTTCTTT.

The chain carries TRBV28 and TRBJ1-5; 11 nucleotides align to TRBD1. Germline values: CDR1 MDHEN, CDR2 SYDVKM. The CDR3 consists of 16 residues. Trimming took 3 bases from V and 9 from J; bases not matched to a gene: 10. The CDR3 is CASSFGDRGSGSPQHF. The DNA for the CDR3 is TGTGCCAGCAGTTTTGGGGACAGGGGGTCAGGGTCGCCCCAGCATTTT. The full variable domain, its missing parts supplied by reference TRBV28 and TRBJ1-5, is DVKVTQSSRYLVKRTGEKVFLECVQDMDHENMFWYRQDPGLGLRLIYFSYDVKMKEKGDIPEGYSVSREKKERFSLILESASTNQTSMYLCASSFGDRGSGSPQHFGDGTRLSIL.

This CDR3 is CASSLASDYYGYTF. CDR3 coding DNA: TGCGCCAGCAGCTTGGCCTCGGACTACTATGGCTACACCTTC. V is TRBV5-1 and J is TRBJ1-2; D gene ambiguous. The germline CDR1 and CDR2 sequences are SGHRS and YFSETQ. The CDR3 runs to 14 residues. Trimming removed 0 bases from V and 3 bases from J, with 9 bases in between.

The DNA of the CDR3 is TGCAGCGTTGAAGTGAAAACCATAGGGAGCACTGAAGCTTTCTTT. Protein product: CSVEVKTIGSTEAFF. The chain links TRBV29-1 to TRBJ1-1; D is uncertain. The CDR3 consists of 15 residues. With 1 base removed from V and 4 bases from J, the gap between germline ends came to 16 bases. Germline CDR1 reads SQVTM; CDR2 reads ANQGSEA.

The chain couples TRBV28 to TRBJ2-1, with 8 bases that match TRBD1. This CDR3 is built from 16 residues. With 3 bases clipped from V and 9 bases from J, the junction kept 13 bases outside the gene matches. Germline assignment: CDR1 MDHEN and CDR2 SYDVKM. In DNA, the CDR3 is TGTGCCAGCAGTTTTTACGGCAGGGGGCTAACGGTTGAGCAGTTCTTC. It codes for CASSFYGRGLTVEQFF.

The V gene is TRBV9, the J gene TRBJ2-7; 10 nucleotides match TRBD2. The V segment lost 0 bases and the J segment 5 bases; nucleotides outside the gene matches: 5. Germline loops: CDR1 SGDLS, CDR2 YYNGEE. CDR3 size: 15 residues. CDR3 sequence: CASSVEASGRDEQYF. The CDR3 coding sequence is TGTGCCAGCAGCGTAGAGGCTAGCGGGAGAGACGAGCAGTACTTC.

The chain couples TRBV15 to TRBJ2-3; 11 bases match TRBD2. J lost 3 bases, V lost 1 base, and 6 bases had no gene match. The germline V gene has CDR1 LNHNV and CDR2 YYDKDF (reference sequence). This CDR3 has 17 residues. CDR3 loop: CATSRGLAGGSTDTQYF. CDR3 bases: TGTGCCACCAGCAGAGGTCTAGCGGGAGGTTCTACAGATACGCAGTATTTT.

The genes are TRBV7-2 and TRBJ2-1, with a possible D match to TRBD2 (7 bases). The V end was cut by 0 bases, the J end by 5 bases, with 20 bases between. Germline values: CDR1 SGHTA, CDR2 FQGNSA. The CDR3 is made up of 18 amino acids. CDR3: CASSLAAILTGGHNEQFF. In DNA form, the CDR3 reads TGTGCCAGCAGCTTAGCCGCGATACTAACGGGGGGCCACAATGAGCAGTTCTTC.

The chain recombines TRBV19 with TRBJ2-2; 7 bases line up with TRBD2. The CDR3 is 14 residues long. The ends lost 9 bases at V and 4 bases at J; junction bases unmatched: 8. Germline lookup yields CDR1 LNHDA and CDR2 SQIVND (reference sequence). The chain's CDR3 is CASRRESGTGELFF. As DNA, the CDR3 is TGTGCCAGCAGGCGGGAGTCGGGCACCGGGGAGCTGTTTTTT.

The chain carries TRBV6-2 or TRBV6-3 and TRBJ1-1; 9 bases match TRBD1. This CDR3 has 14 amino acids. V lost 4 bases, J lost 9 bases, and 9 bases stayed unmatched. Germline V lookup: CDR1 MNHEY, CDR2 SVGEGT. CDR3 in amino acids: CASSSQGTGSQAFF. The CDR3 DNA sequence: TGTGCCAGCAGTTCCCAAGGGACAGGGTCTCAAGCTTTCTTT.

The V and J genes are TRBV2 and TRBJ2-2; 8 bases fit TRBD2. The V and J ends lost 5 bases and 6 bases, in that order; junction bases with no gene match: 11. CDR3 length equals 16 residues. Germline CDR1 reads SNHLY; CDR2 reads FYNNEI. CDR3 protein: CASSLAGGVGAGELFF. The DNA of the CDR3 is TGTGCCAGCAGTCTTGCGGGGGGCGTGGGGGCCGGGGAGCTGTTTTTT.

This clone has just a few counts. V gene TRBV18 combines with J gene TRBJ1-2, with D maybe TRBD1 (5 bases). Looked up from germline, CDR1 is KGHSH and CDR2 is LQKENI. Between the trimmed V and J ends, which lost 6 bases and 2 bases, there was a span of 13 bases. The CDR3 runs 14 residues. The CDR3 reads CASSRQSENYGYTF. DNA for the CDR3: TGTGCCAGCTCCAGACAGTCCGAGAACTATGGCTACACCTTC. Filled out from reference TRBV18 and TRBJ1-2, the complete variable domain reads NAGVMQNPRHLVRRRGQEARLRCSPMKGHSHVYWYRQLPEEGLKFMVYLQKENIIDESGMPKERFSAEFPKEGPSILRIQQVVRGDSAAYFCASSRQSENYGYTFGSGTRLTVV.

This sequence joins TRBV18 and TRBJ1-3; D call uncertain. CDR1 KGHSH and CDR2 LQKENI come from the germline V gene. The CDR3 runs to 16 residues. Deletions cut 6 bases from V and 0 bases from J, with 15 bases between. The CDR3 sequence is CASSLESAGSGNTIYF. The CDR3 bases are TGTGCCAGCTCTCTCGAGTCGGCGGGCTCTGGAAACACCATATATTTT.

The rearrangement uses TRBV29-1 and TRBJ2-7; 13 positions match TRBD2. CDR1 and CDR2 (germline): SQVTM, ANQGSEA. Germline trimming cut 5 bases from V and 3 bases from J; bases unmatched to any gene: 1. The CDR3 contains 13 residues. CDR3 DNA: TGCAGCGTTCGGACTAGCGGGGGCTACGAGCAGTACTTC. It is translated as CSVRTSGGYEQYF.

The V and J genes are TRBV6-6 and TRBJ1-1; 9 positions match TRBD1. With V trimmed by 7 bases and J by 4 bases, 10 bases remained unmatched. CDR3 length equals 15 residues. CDR1 and CDR2 from the germline V gene are MNHNY and SVGAGI (reference sequence). The CDR3 coding sequence is TGTGCCAGCACCCCTTCTAGGGACAGGGCCACTGAAGCTTTCTTT. It translates to CASTPSRDRATEAFF.

V is TRBV7-3 and J is TRBJ1-3, with 10 bases aligning to TRBD1. The trim removed 5 bases at V and 2 bases at J, leaving 3 bases unmatched. The germline V gene has CDR1 SGHTA and CDR2 FQGTGA. The CDR3 sequence is 15 residues long. The CDR3: CASSRDRGAGNTIYF. For the CDR3, the DNA is TGTGCCAGCAGCCGGGACAGGGGTGCTGGAAACACCATATATTTT. Variable domain in full (rest from reference TRBV7-3 and TRBJ1-3): GAGVSQTPSNKVTEKGKYVELRCDPISGHTALYWYRQSLGQGPEFLIYFQGTGAADDSGLPNDRFFAVRPEGSVSTLKIQRTERGDSAVYLCASSRDRGAGNTIYFGEGSWLTVV.

This clone has just one count. The chain carries TRBV5-1 and TRBJ1-1; D is ambiguous. This CDR3 comprises 13 residues. V was clipped by 4 bases and J by 1 base, with 8 bases between them. Per germline, CDR1 SGHRS and CDR2 YFSETQ. CDR3 DNA: TGCGCCAGCAGCCCCCCCAGGAACACTGAAGCTTTCTTT. This encodes CASSPPRNTEAFF.

Turning to this clone: Its ends do not fully match the called genes, so a read error is possible. This sequence joins TRBV2 and TRBJ1-1, with TRBD1 matching over 8 bases. The CDR3 runs to 13 residues. From germline, CDR1 is SNHLY and CDR2 FYNNEI. Here the CDR3 DNA reads TGTGCCAGCAGTGGGGGACAGGCCGTGAAGCTTGCCTTT. It codes for CASSGGQAVKLAF.

The chain has TRBV5-6 and TRBJ1-1; TRBD1 might be the D (6 bases). V was pared by 4 bases and J by 4 bases, with 11 bases between. CDR3 length: 13 amino acids. The V gene's germline CDR1 is SGHDT and CDR2 YYEEEE. The CDR3 loop reads CASSLQGPTEAFF. CDR3 nucleotides: TGTGCCAGCAGCCTACAGGGCCCCACTGAAGCTTTCTTT.

CDR3 sequence reads: CAWRQGSGYTF. The DNA of the CDR3 is TGTGCCTGGAGACAGGGAAGTGGCTACACCTTC. The chain has TRBV30 and TRBJ1-2; TRBD1 is a possible D gene (6 bases). The CDR3 is 11 residues long. CDR1 and CDR2 (germline): GTSNPN, SVGIG (reference sequence). V was trimmed by 3 bases and J by 7 bases, leaving 9 bases between them. The variable domain in full, with the rest retrieved from reference TRBV30 and TRBJ1-2, is SQTIHQWPATLVQPVGSPLSLECTVEGTSNPNLYWYRQAAGRGLQLLFYSVGIGQISSEVPQNLSASRPQDRQFILSSKKLLLSDSGFYLCAWRQGSGYTFGSGTRLTVV.

CDR3 in DNA: TGTGCCAGCAGTTACCCCGGCGGCCCCTCTGGAAACACCATATATTTT. This gives the protein CASSYPGGPSGNTIYF. The rearrangement uses TRBV6-6 and TRBJ1-3; D uncertain. Germline CDR1 reads MNHNY; CDR2 reads SVGAGI (reference sequence). This CDR3 spans 16 amino acids. The V end was cut by 2 bases, the J end by 0 bases, with 11 bases between.

V gene TRBV4-2 combines with J gene TRBJ2-1, with D possibly being TRBD2 (6 bases). Trimming took off 4 bases at V and 3 bases at J, with 16 bases between the two ends. The CDR3 runs 16 residues. CDR1 is LGHNA and CDR2 is YNFKEQ in the germline V gene. The CDR3 DNA reads as TGTGCCAGCAGCCTCGAGACGTCTAGCGTCTACAATGAGCAGTTCTTC. It is translated as CASSLETSSVYNEQFF.

The chain joins TRBV18 to TRBJ1-3, with 8 bases that match TRBD1. There are 16 residues in the CDR3. CDR1 is KGHSH, CDR2 LQKENI, per germline. V shed 4 bases and J 3 bases; nucleotides not matched to a gene: 8. As DNA, the CDR3 is TGTGCCAGCTCACTAGGACAGGGCGGAATTGGAAACACCATATATTTT. Amino acids: CASSLGQGGIGNTIYF.